These 16 T cell receptor beta chains were all obtained from the same sample, sequenced in a study of Ad26.COV2.S vaccination and SARS-CoV-2 variants. Treatment indicated: some 20 received Ad26.COV2.S at low or high dose, single or two shots; a few received placebo; per-sample allocation not given. Specimens were obtained on day 63 following the first vaccine or placebo injection. Sequenced by immunoSEQ multiplex PCR; TCRdb stores in-frame clones only, minus some. Of over 400,000 clones listed, over 80% are singletons. Sequences were derived from peripheral blood, sampled in a trial of Ad26.COV2.S vaccine versus placebo. These TCRs come from a person between 18 and 65 years old who received the Ad26.COV2.S COVID-19 vaccine or a placebo.

The chain couples TRBV4-1 to TRBJ2-7; 9 nucleotides agree with TRBD2. The trim removed 3 bases at V and 2 bases at J, leaving 11 bases unmatched. Germline-derived CDR1 and CDR2 are MGHRA and YSYEKL. This CDR3 comprises 17 residues. The CDR3 DNA reads as TGCGCCAGCAGCCAGGCCCTACTGAGCGGGGGGACCTACGAGCAGTACTTC. Encoded protein: CASSQALLSGGTYEQYF.

This chain connects TRBV2 to TRBJ1-4; D remains unclear. The CDR3 has 14 amino acids. Between the trimmed V and J ends, which lost 4 bases and 5 bases, there was a span of 11 bases. Looked up from germline, CDR1 is SNHLY and CDR2 is FYNNEI. The CDR3 sequence is CASSASGRNEKLFF. Written as DNA, the CDR3 is TGTGCCAGCAGTGCGTCCGGACGGAATGAAAAACTGTTTTTT.

This clone was counted once. This chain joins TRBV7-2 and TRBJ1-3; tentative D call: TRBD1 (6 bases). Germline lookup yields CDR1 SGHTA and CDR2 FQGNSA. The CDR3 covers 16 residues. V was shortened by 3 bases and J by 0 bases, with 12 bases between the two germline ends. CDR3 DNA: TGTGCCAGCAGCTTGGGGGCAGCGAACTCTGGAAACACCATATATTTT. It translates to CASSLGAANSGNTIYF.

The CDR3 loop is CASSLYGTGDHQPQHF. CDR3 coding DNA: TGTGCCAGCAGTTTATATGGGACAGGGGATCATCAGCCCCAGCATTTT. V and J are TRBV27 and TRBJ1-5; 10 bases map to TRBD1. The CDR3 loop spans 16 amino acids. Unmatched junction bases numbered 5, after V lost 1 base and J lost 5 bases. Germline values: CDR1 MNHEY, CDR2 SMNVEV (reference sequence).

The chain couples TRBV28 to TRBJ1-6; possibly TRBD1 for D (5 bases). The CDR3 length is 15 residues. Germline V gene data show CDR1 as MDHEN and CDR2 as SYDVKM. V lost 10 bases and J lost 9, with 22 bases in between. The CDR3 here is CATCPGGAPISPLHF. The CDR3 DNA follows: TGTGCCACATGTCCGGGCGGGGCACCGATTTCACCCCTCCACTTT. The whole variable domain, remainder taken from reference TRBV28 and TRBJ1-6, is DVKVTQSSRYLVKRTGEKVFLECVQDMDHENMFWYRQDPGLGLRLIYFSYDVKMKEKGDIPEGYSVSREKKERFSLILESASTNQTSMYLCATCPGGAPISPLHFGNGTRLTVT.

J is TRBJ1-1 and V is TRBV25-1; a possible D gene is TRBD1 (5 bases). V dropped 1 base and J dropped 0 bases, with 12 bases sitting between them. CDR1 is MGHDK, CDR2 SYGVNS, per germline. This CDR3 comprises 16 residues. The CDR3 nucleotides read TGTGCCAGCAGTGAATCAGGGCCCTTTATGAACACTGAAGCTTTCTTT. Translating gives CASSESGPFMNTEAFF.

The chain is built from TRBV19 and TRBJ1-5, with 8 nucleotides matching TRBD1. The CDR3 extends over 15 amino acids. The V segment lost 3 bases and the J segment 2 bases; nucleotides outside the gene matches: 3. The germline gives CDR1 LNHDA, CDR2 SQIVND (reference sequence). CDR3 bases: TGTGCCAGTAGTATGGGACAGGTCGGCAATCAGCCCCAGCATTTT. Translating it yields CASSMGQVGNQPQHF.

This clone was observed a handful of times. The chain uses TRBV6-5 and TRBJ2-7; possible D gene TRBD2, 5 bases. Looked up from germline, CDR1 is MNHEY and CDR2 is SVGAGI. V was clipped by 7 bases and J by 5 bases, with 12 bases between them. CDR3 size: 12 residues. The CDR3 spells CASTLGSHEQYF. The DNA of the CDR3 is TGTGCCAGCACACTAGGTAGCCACGAGCAGTACTTC.

V is TRBV27 and J is TRBJ2-3; perhaps TRBD2 as D (6 bases). Trimming removed 1 base at V and 0 bases at J, with 11 bases between. The CDR3 has 16 residues. From germline, CDR1 is MNHEY and CDR2 SMNVEV (reference sequence). CDR3 nucleotide sequence: TGTGCCAGCAGTTTATGGGGACTCACTAGCACAGATACGCAGTATTTT. It translates to CASSLWGLTSTDTQYF.

The chain couples TRBV11-2 to TRBJ2-2; D remains ambiguous. V lost 5 bases, J lost 8 bases, and 9 bases lay in between. This CDR3 spans 12 amino acids. The germline gives CDR1 SGHAT, CDR2 FQNNGV. The CDR3 here is CASSPLRGELFF. The CDR3 DNA follows: TGTGCCAGCAGCCCCCTGAGGGGGGAGCTGTTTTTT.

V gene TRBV19 combines with J gene TRBJ1-3; a possible D gene is TRBD1 (5 bases). Trimming cost V 4 bases and J 0 bases, with 19 bases left between them. The CDR3 sequence is 18 residues long. Germline V gives CDR1 LNHDA, CDR2 SQIVND (reference sequence). The CDR3 protein is CASSKGSSPRVSGNTIYF. The CDR3 bases are TGTGCCAGTAGTAAGGGGAGTTCCCCTCGAGTCTCTGGAAACACCATATATTTT.

The gene calls are TRBV30 and TRBJ1-3; no reliable D call. The V end was cut by 3 bases, the J end by 0 bases, with 9 bases between. Germline CDR1 and CDR2: GTSNPN and SVGIG (reference sequence). The CDR3 sequence is 14 residues long. Here the CDR3 DNA reads TGTGCCTGGAGCCGCGCGCCCTCTGGAAACACCATATATTTT. It yields the protein CAWSRAPSGNTIYF. Complete variable domain (other parts from reference TRBV30 and TRBJ1-3): SQTIHQWPATLVQPVGSPLSLECTVEGTSNPNLYWYRQAAGRGLQLLFYSVGIGQISSEVPQNLSASRPQDRQFILSSKKLLLSDSGFYLCAWSRAPSGNTIYFGEGSWLTVV.

The chain carries TRBV6-5 and TRBJ2-3, with a possible D match to TRBD2 (7 bases). Germline values: CDR1 MNHEY, CDR2 SVGAGI. The CDR3 is made up of 16 amino acids. V was trimmed by 4 bases and J by 0 bases, leaving 14 bases between them. This CDR3 reads CASSSGGPTSTDTQYF. Written as DNA, the CDR3 is TGTGCCAGCAGTTCGGGGGGCCCGACTAGCACAGATACGCAGTATTTT.

The chain combines TRBV11-2 with TRBJ2-2; 7 positions agree with TRBD1. The trim removed 1 base at V and 4 bases at J, leaving 12 bases unmatched. Germline-derived CDR1 and CDR2 are SGHAT and FQNNGV. This CDR3 is built from 18 residues. This chain's CDR3 is CASSLGVIQRQGTGELFF. For the CDR3, the DNA is TGTGCCAGCAGCTTAGGCGTAATTCAGAGACAGGGCACCGGGGAGCTGTTTTTT.

The rearrangement joins TRBV7-9 to TRBJ1-2; 7 bases are a match to TRBD1. The CDR3 spans 15 residues. Germline V gene lookup returns CDR1 SEHNR and CDR2 FQNEAQ (reference sequence). V shed 5 bases and J 3 bases; nucleotides not matched to a gene: 9. The CDR3 region is CASSRSLGTDYGYTF. The DNA for the CDR3 is TGTGCCAGCAGCAGATCGCTAGGGACAGACTATGGCTACACCTTC. Drawing the rest from reference TRBV7-9 and TRBJ1-2, the complete variable domain is DTGVSQNPRHKITKRGQNVTFRCDPISEHNRLYWYRQTLGQGPEFLTYFQNEAQLEKSRLLSDRFSAERPKGSFSTLEIQRTEQGDSAMYLCASSRSLGTDYGYTFGSGTRLTVV.

The chain uses TRBV6-2 or TRBV6-3 and TRBJ2-7; 7 bases agree with TRBD1. CDR3 length equals 14 residues. Germline V gives CDR1 MNHEY, CDR2 SVGEGT. V trimming: 5 bases; J trimming: 3 bases; junction bases outside the gene matches: 7. CDR3 sequence reads: CASSGSGGFYEQYF. In DNA form, the CDR3 reads TGTGCCAGCAGTGGCTCAGGGGGATTCTACGAGCAGTACTTC.